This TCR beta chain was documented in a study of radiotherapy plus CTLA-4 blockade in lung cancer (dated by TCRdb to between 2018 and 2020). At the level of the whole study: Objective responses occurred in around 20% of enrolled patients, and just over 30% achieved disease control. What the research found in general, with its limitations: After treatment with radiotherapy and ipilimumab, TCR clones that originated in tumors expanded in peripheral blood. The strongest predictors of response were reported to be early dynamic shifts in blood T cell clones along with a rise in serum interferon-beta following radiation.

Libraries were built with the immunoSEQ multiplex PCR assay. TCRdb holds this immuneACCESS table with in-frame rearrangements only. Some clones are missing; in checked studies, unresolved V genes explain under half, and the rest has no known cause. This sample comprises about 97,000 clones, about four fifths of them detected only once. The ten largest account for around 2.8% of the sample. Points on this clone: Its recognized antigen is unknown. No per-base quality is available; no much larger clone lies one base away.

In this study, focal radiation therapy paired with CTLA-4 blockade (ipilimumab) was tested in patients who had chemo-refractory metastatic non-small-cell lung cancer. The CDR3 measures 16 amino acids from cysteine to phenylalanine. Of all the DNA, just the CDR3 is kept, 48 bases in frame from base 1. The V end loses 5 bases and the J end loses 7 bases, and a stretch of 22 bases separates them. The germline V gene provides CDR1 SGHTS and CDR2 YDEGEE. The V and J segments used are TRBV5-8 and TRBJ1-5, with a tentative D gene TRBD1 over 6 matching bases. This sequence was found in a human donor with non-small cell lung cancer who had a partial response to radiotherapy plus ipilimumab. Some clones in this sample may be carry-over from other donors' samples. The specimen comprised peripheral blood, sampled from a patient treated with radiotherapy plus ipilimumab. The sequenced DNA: TGTGCCAGCAGGACTACAGACAGGCCCAGGAACCAGCCCCAGCATTTT. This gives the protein CASRTTDRPRNQPQHF.